This record looks at one T cell receptor beta chain sequence and its context. The sample belongs to a study of cytomegalovirus exposure and HLA in healthy donors. This CDR3 has 17 residues. From germline, CDR1 is SEHNR and CDR2 FQNEAQ (reference sequence). Trimming took 2 bases from V and 3 from J, leaving 16 bases between them. PCR involved 60 Vbeta and 13 Jbeta primers. Sequenced by immunoSEQ multiplex PCR; TCRdb stores in-frame clones only, minus some. Of 100,000 to 150,000 clones detected, approximately 80% appear once; the ten largest clones hold around 3.6%. Material for sequencing was PBMCs. V gene TRBV7-9 combines with J gene TRBJ2-2; possible D gene TRBD2, 5 bases. The TCR originated in a woman in her forties in good health and CMV-seronegative. The CDR3 coding sequence is TGTGCCAGCAGCTTATACCCCCTAGAGAGGGACACCGGGGAGCTGTTTTTT. Amino acid sequence: CASSLYPLERDTGELFF.